These 17 T cell receptor delta chains share one sample of origin, sequenced in a study of Vδ1+ human thymocytes listed by TCRdb under 2018. Results the study describes overall, beyond this receptor: The thymic TRG and TRD repertoires appeared highly polyclonal, with Gaussian CDR3 length distributions, in contrast to the oligoclonal repertoires of peripheral blood.

The sequencer was an Illumina MiSeq. RNA was isolated using the RNeasy mini kit, and reverse transcription was performed with Superscript III. CDR3 amplicons were produced by multiplex PCR using pooled V-gene forward primers and a constant-region reverse primer with Illumina adaptor overhangs. TCRdb reanalyzed the public reads with the CATT caller, and identical DNA sequences were merged afterwards. This sample has around 56,000 delta-chain clones in its table, and approximately 16% of those were observed once. The ten biggest clones cover under 0.5% of the sample. These receptors' antigens are unknown. Sequenced input: Vdelta1+ gamma-delta thymocytes from the thymus. In the paper's terms, the cell subset or site label means: FACS-sorted CD3+ TCRalphabeta- TCRVdelta1+ TCRVdelta2- thymocytes. The receptor source for this set is a girl under two years old who had congenital heart surgery.

This clone was seen a handful of times. This chain links TRDV1 with TRDJ1, with 9 bases fitting TRDD3. V was clipped by 0 bases and J by 0 bases; unmatched bases: 23. The CDR3 contains 23 residues. Germline CDR1 reads TSWWSYY; CDR2 reads QGS. The CDR3 reads CALGELQPTLGLLGDQYTDKLIF. For the CDR3, the DNA is TGTGCTCTTGGGGAACTTCAGCCTACCTTAGGCCTACTGGGGGACCAGTACACCGATAAACTCATCTTT.

Regarding this clone: At one end, the junction sequence differs from germline, possibly due to a read error. The rearrangement joins TRDV1 to TRDJ1; 8 bases are a match to TRDD3. The CDR3 runs to 20 residues. From germline, CDR1 is TSWWSYY and CDR2 QGS. As DNA, the CDR3 is TGTGCTCTTGGGGAACAAAACCCCTCGAAGGGGGATATATACACCGATAAACCCATCTTT. Its translation is CALGEQNPSKGDIYTDKPIF.

This clone has a handful of counts. The V and J genes are TRDV1 and TRDJ1; a weak D match, TRDD3 (6 bases). The CDR3 contains 16 residues. Germline assignment: CDR1 TSWWSYY and CDR2 QGS. The V end was cut by 3 bases, the J end by 8 bases, with 22 bases between. The CDR3, as DNA: TGTGCTCTTGGGGATGCTCTACGTGCGGGGGGACCGAAACTCATCTTT. Protein: CALGDALRAGGPKLIF.

The chain joins TRDV1 to TRDJ1, with 8 bases that match TRDD3. CDR1 and CDR2 (germline): TSWWSYY, QGS. V was pared by 9 bases and J by 0 bases, with 21 bases of the junction left unmatched. The CDR3 is made up of 19 amino acids. Written as DNA, the CDR3 is TGTGCTCTCCTCGACGGCCGGGGGATAAGGCCCTCTTACACCGATAAACTCATCTTT. Translating it yields CALLDGRGIRPSYTDKLIF.

This clone is a singleton in its sample. The germline gene is not matched at one end of the junction; a read error may be the cause. This rearrangement joins TRAV29/DV5 to TRDJ1, with a tentative D call TRDD2 (8 bases). Germline loops: CDR1 NSMFDY, CDR2 ISSIKDK. This CDR3 is built from 21 residues. CDR3 region: CAAKGSFLPHGGRLYTDKHIF. The CDR3 DNA is TGTGCAGCAAAGGGGAGCTTCCTACCGCATGGGGGACGATTGTACACCGATAAACACATCTTT.

The chain uses TRDV1 and TRDJ1; weak D call: TRDD2 (6 bases). CDR3 length equals 16 residues. V was pared by 5 bases and J by 4 bases, with 20 bases between. Germline V CDR1 and CDR2: TSWWSYY, QGS. This chain's CDR3 is CALGNLDPSLSDKLIF. DNA of the CDR3: TGTGCTCTTGGGAACCTAGACCCTTCCCTCAGCGATAAACTCATCTTT.

This chain links TRDV1 with TRDJ1, with 13 positions matching TRDD3. Germline loops: CDR1 TSWWSYY, CDR2 QGS. V was pared by 5 bases and J by 0 bases, with 33 bases of the junction left unmatched. CDR3 size: 26 residues. DNA for the CDR3: TGTGCTCTTGGGATTCCCCCTCTTCCTGCCCGTTACTGGGGGATACGGGCCACGGGGTACACCGATAAACTCATCTTT. Translating it yields CALGIPPLPARYWGIRATGYTDKLIF.

The rearrangement joins TRDV1 to TRDJ1; D possibly corresponds to TRDD2 (6 bases). Germline V gene data show CDR1 as TSWWSYY and CDR2 as QGS. The V end was cut by 0 bases, the J end by 3 bases, with 35 bases between. The CDR3 runs to 23 residues. The CDR3 DNA reads TGTGCTCTTGGGGAACTCACCTCCCTCCTACGGAGCCGGGGGCCGCTTCGGGCCGATAAACTCATCTTT. Amino acid sequence: CALGELTSLLRSRGPLRADKLIF.

The chain couples TRDV1 to TRDJ1; 8 bases agree with TRDD3. Germline V gives CDR1 TSWWSYY, CDR2 QGS. V lost 1 base, J lost 1 base, and 20 bases stayed unmatched. The CDR3 is 21 residues long. CDR3 in DNA: TGTGCTCTTGGGGAACCATCCTGCCCGTACTGGGGGTCTAACTCCACCGATAAACTCATCTTT. Protein sequence: CALGEPSCPYWGSNSTDKLIF.

A few counts support this clone. This chain joins TRDV1 and TRDJ1; 9 nucleotides agree with TRDD3. The length of the CDR3 is 20 residues. V gave up 0 bases and J gave up 0 bases; unmatched junction bases: 14. Germline V gene lookup returns CDR1 TSWWSYY and CDR2 QGS. CDR3 DNA sequence: TGTGCTCTTGGGGAACTAAACCTGAGTACTGGGGGAAAATACACCGATAAACTCATCTTT. It is translated as CALGELNLSTGGKYTDKLIF.

This clone was recorded a few times. The V and J genes are TRDV1 and TRDJ1; TRDD3 matches 7 bases. V lost 1 base to trimming and J lost 0 bases; unmatched junction nucleotides: 17. The V gene's germline CDR1 is TSWWSYY and CDR2 QGS. CDR3 size: 20 residues. The CDR3 spells CALGEPTYAKTGEYTDKLIF. CDR3 nucleotides: TGTGCTCTTGGGGAACCCACCTACGCAAAGACTGGGGAATACACCGATAAACTCATCTTT.

The V gene is TRDV1, the J gene TRDJ1; 7 bases are shared with TRDD3. This CDR3 contains 20 residues. Germline trimming cut 0 bases from V and 0 bases from J; bases unmatched to any gene: 16. The germline V gene encodes CDR1 TSWWSYY and CDR2 QGS. The CDR3 loop reads CALGELGRGGSSDNTDKLIF. The CDR3 bases are TGTGCTCTTGGGGAACTCGGGCGAGGGGGATCTTCCGATAACACCGATAAACTCATCTTT.

This clone was found a few times. V and J are TRAV29/DV5 and TRDJ1; 11 bases align to TRDD3. V shed 4 bases, J shed 4 bases, and the junction held 24 bases outside the gene matches. The CDR3 extends over 20 amino acids. Germline loops: CDR1 NSMFDY, CDR2 ISSIKDK. As DNA, the CDR3 is TGTGCAGCATCTTGGCCTTCCTACTTAACTGGGGGATATCCAAACGATAAACTCATCTTT. This codes for CAASWPSYLTGGYPNDKLIF.

This clone was picked up a small number of times. The V gene is TRDV1, the J gene TRDJ1; 13 nucleotides line up with TRDD3. Trimming at V came to 5 bases and at J to 0 bases, leaving 24 bases not matched to a gene. The germline gives CDR1 TSWWSYY, CDR2 QGS. The CDR3 contains 23 residues. The CDR3 sequence is CALGLVSLVDWGIRRPYTDKLIF. CDR3 coding DNA: TGTGCTCTTGGGCTAGTGTCTTTGGTTGACTGGGGGATACGACGTCCCTACACCGATAAACTCATCTTT.

This chain connects TRDV1 to TRDJ1, with TRDD3 as a possible D gene (6 bases). Germline V gene data show CDR1 as TSWWSYY and CDR2 as QGS. Trimming took 9 bases from V and 0 from J, leaving 23 bases between them. CDR3 length: 17 amino acids. CDR3 region: CALEHFGGRQYTDKLIF. Written as DNA, the CDR3 is TGTGCTCTCGAACATTTCGGGGGACGCCAGTACACCGATAAACTCATCTTT.

The sample holds a few counts of this clone. The rearrangement uses TRDV1 and TRDJ1; the D gene is possibly TRDD2 (7 bases). Germline CDR1 and CDR2: TSWWSYY and QGS. The CDR3 consists of 21 residues. Trimming took 1 base from V and 1 from J, leaving 28 bases between them. CDR3 in DNA: TGTGCTCTTGGGGAACCTTCGGCCTTCCTTAGGTACCGGGGATCCACCGATAAACTCATCTTT. This gives the protein CALGEPSAFLRYRGSTDKLIF.

The chain carries TRDV1 and TRDJ1; D may be TRDD2 or TRDD3 (8 bases each). CDR3 length: 18 residues. V lost 4 bases, J lost 5 bases, and 26 bases lay in between. Germline loops: CDR1 TSWWSYY, CDR2 QGS. The DNA of the CDR3 is TGTGCTCTTGGGGGACCCTTCCTAACGGGGGATAACTCTGATAAACTCATCTTT. This translates into CALGGPFLTGDNSDKLIF.